The table lists the clone carrying this T cell receptor beta chain with a few counts. Its antigen is not known. Genes and germline are mouse. Read sequence stops 4 residues before the CDR3 end, and the germline J gene provides the missing end. The entry originates in a study of CD8+ T cells in alopecia areata. Study at large: Approximately 6-11-week-old female C3H/HeJ mice were grafted with skin from spontaneously alopecic approximately 6-12-month-old C3H/HeJ graft donors. Study observations and caveats: The study found higher clonality in lesional than normal scalp, especially in alopecia totalis/universalis. The study found TCR sharing across patients less clear than in mice, possibly for HLA reasons.

The length of the CDR3 is 14 residues. After removal of 3 bases from V and 4 bases from J, the junction contained 3 bases not matched to a gene. Germline loops: CDR1 NSQYPW, CDR2 LRSPGD (reference sequence). Extracted RNA was reverse transcribed, and the resulting cDNA served as sequencing template. The protocol was immunoSEQ multiplex PCR, while the TCRdb copy is restricted to in-frame clones and leaves out a portion. This sample comprises around 100,000 clones, none seen once only. V and J are TRBV1 and TRBJ2-1; 7 bases match TRBD1. Material: lesional skin. The source of this sequence is a C3H/HeJ mouse with alopecia areata. Strain MHC haplotype: H2-k. CDR3 DNA, as far as it was read: TGCACCTGCAGTGCCGGGACAGTTTATGCT. Encoded protein: CTCSAGTVYA. The entire CDR3 sequence reads CTCSAGTVYAEQFF.